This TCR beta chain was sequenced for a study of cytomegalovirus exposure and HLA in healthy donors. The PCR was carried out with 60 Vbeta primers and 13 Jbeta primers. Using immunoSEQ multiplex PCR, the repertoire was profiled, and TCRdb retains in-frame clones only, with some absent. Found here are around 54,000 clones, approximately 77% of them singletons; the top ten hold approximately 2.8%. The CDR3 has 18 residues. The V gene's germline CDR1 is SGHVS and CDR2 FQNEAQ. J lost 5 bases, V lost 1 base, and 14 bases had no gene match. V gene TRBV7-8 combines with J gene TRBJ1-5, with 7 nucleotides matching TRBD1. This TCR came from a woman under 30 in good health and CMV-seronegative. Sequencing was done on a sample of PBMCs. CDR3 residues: CASSLDPLRRQGHQPQHF. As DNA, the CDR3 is TGTGCCAGCAGCTTAGACCCTTTGAGGCGACAGGGACATCAGCCCCAGCATTTT.